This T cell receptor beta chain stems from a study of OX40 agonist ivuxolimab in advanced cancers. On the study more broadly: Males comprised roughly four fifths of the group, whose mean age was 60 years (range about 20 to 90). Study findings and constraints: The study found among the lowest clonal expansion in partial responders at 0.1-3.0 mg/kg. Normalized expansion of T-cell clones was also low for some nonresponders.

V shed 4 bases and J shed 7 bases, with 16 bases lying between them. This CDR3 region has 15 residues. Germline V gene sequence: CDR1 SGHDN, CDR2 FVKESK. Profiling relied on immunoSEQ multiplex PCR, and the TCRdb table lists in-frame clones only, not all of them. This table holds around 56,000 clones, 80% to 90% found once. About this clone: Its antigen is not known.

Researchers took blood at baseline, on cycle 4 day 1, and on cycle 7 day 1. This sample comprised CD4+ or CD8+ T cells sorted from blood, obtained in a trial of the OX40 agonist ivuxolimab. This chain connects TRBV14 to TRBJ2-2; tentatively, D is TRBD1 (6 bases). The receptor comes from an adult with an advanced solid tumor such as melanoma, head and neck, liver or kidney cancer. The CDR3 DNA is TGTGCCAGCAGCCCCGGCCAGGGGCTGGGCGGGGAGCTGTTTTTT. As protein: CASSPGQGLGGELFF.